A selection of T cell receptor beta chains follows, all from one sample in a study of blood T cells in healthy people across ages. TCRdb fed the 5' RACE reads into MiXCR, producing one record per CDR3 protein. This sample has about 290,000 distinct CDR3 sequences, with 25% to 30% found just once. Sequencing used blood. These receptors were collected from a woman aged 70-85 years in good health. The CDR3 runs from the conserved cysteine through the conserved F or W. D genes are given only for firm matches. Some rows mark clone size as missing; the rest say once, few, many or name a class of expanded clone.

CDR3 DNA,CDR3 protein,D gene,J gene,V gene,clone size
TGTGCCAGCAGGGACAGGGCCTACGACAGCTCTGGAAACACCATATATTTT,CASRDRAYDSSGNTIYF,TRBD1,TRBJ1-3,TRBV2,few
TGTGCCAGCTCATTGGACAGGGTGAGAAACAATGAGCAGTTCTTC,CASSLDRVRNNEQFF,TRBD1,TRBJ2-1,TRBV18,-
TGTGCCAGCAGTCAAGACGGCGTCCTGGCCTACGAGCAGTACTTC,CASSQDGVLAYEQYF,-,TRBJ2-7,TRBV6-2/TRBV6-3,-
TGTGCCAGCAGCCAATCCCCCCAACAGGGTCAGCCCCAGCATTTT,CASSQSPQQGQPQHF,-,TRBJ1-5,TRBV7-2,-
TGCAGTGCTAATCCCGGGACTTCGGCAGAGACCCAGTACTTC,CSANPGTSAETQYF,-,TRBJ2-5,TRBV20-1,-
TGTGCCAGCAGTTTAGTTGGCTCTGGGGCCAACGTCCTGACTTTC,CASSLVGSGANVLTF,-,TRBJ2-6,TRBV12-3/TRBV12-4,many
TGCGCCAGCAGCTTGGCCGGGCGACAGGTCTCTAACTATGGCTACACCTTC,CASSLAGRQVSNYGYTF,-,TRBJ1-2,TRBV5-1,many
TGTGCCAGCAGTTTAGGGACTAGCGGGAGACTCGGTATAGAGCAGTACTTC,CASSLGTSGRLGIEQYF,TRBD2,TRBJ2-7,TRBV28,many
TGTGCCAGCAGCTTATTACAGGGCGATGAAGCTTTCTTT,CASSLLQGDEAFF,-,TRBJ1-1,TRBV7-2,-
TGTGCCAGCAGTGAAGGAACTACCTACGAGCAGTACTTC,CASSEGTTYEQYF,-,TRBJ2-7,TRBV2,-
TGTGCCAGCAGCCCGACTCCTAGCGGGGGTTACAATGAGCAGTTCTTC,CASSPTPSGGYNEQFF,TRBD2,TRBJ2-1,TRBV3-1,-
TGCGCCAGCAGCTTGGCCCAAGTTCCCGGGGAGCAGTACTTC,CASSLAQVPGEQYF,-,TRBJ2-7,TRBV5-1,few
TGCGCCAGCAACCAAGAACCCGAGCCAGGGAGTAATTCACCCCTCCACTTT,CASNQEPEPGSNSPLHF,-,TRBJ1-6,TRBV4-3,few
TGCAGTGCTAGGGCTGATAGCGGAAGCTCCTACAATGAGCAGTTCTTC,CSARADSGSSYNEQFF,-,TRBJ2-1,TRBV20-1,once
TGCGCCAGCAGCCAAGATTCCAATTTAGACAGGGGGCATACCCACAATGAGCAGTTCTTC,CASSQDSNLDRGHTHNEQFF,TRBD1,TRBJ2-1,TRBV4-3,once
TGTGCCAGCAGTTATACCAGGACAGGGGATGCAGAGACCCAGTACTTC,CASSYTRTGDAETQYF,TRBD1,TRBJ2-5,TRBV6-2/TRBV6-3,-
TGTGCCAGCAGCTTCCTTAGAGGTACTGAAGCTTTCTTT,CASSFLRGTEAFF,-,TRBJ1-1,TRBV7-9,-
TGTGCCAGCTCACCACCAACCGTGACTAGATCACAGTACTTC,CASSPPTVTRSQYF,-,TRBJ2-5,TRBV18,few
TGCAGTGCCGGAGGGACAGGGGATATCACAGATACGAAGTATTTT,CSAGGTGDITDTKYF,TRBD1,TRBJ2-3,TRBV20-1,-
TGTGCCAGCTACCGTAGGGGTTCGAGCTCCTACGAGCAGTACTTC,CASYRRGSSSYEQYF,-,TRBJ2-7,TRBV27,-
TGCAGTGTCATGGGACTAGCGGGAACCGGGGAGCTGTTTTTT,CSVMGLAGTGELFF,TRBD2,TRBJ2-2,TRBV20-1,-
TGCAGTGCTAGAGAACGGGCGGGGTACTACGAGCAGTACTTC,CSARERAGYYEQYF,-,TRBJ2-7,TRBV20-1,few
TGTGCCAGCAGCTTATGGCAGAACACCGGGGAGCTGTTTTTT,CASSLWQNTGELFF,-,TRBJ2-2,TRBV11-2,-
TGCGCCAGCAGTGGCCCCACCGGGGAGCTGTTTTTT,CASSGPTGELFF,-,TRBJ2-2,TRBV10-1,-
TGTGCCAGCAGCCCGTTACCCAAAAACATTCAGTACTTC,CASSPLPKNIQYF,-,TRBJ2-4,TRBV7-9,few
TGTGCCACCAGTGACGCGGGGACAGCCACCGGGGAGCTGTTTTTT,CATSDAGTATGELFF,-,TRBJ2-2,TRBV24-1,-
TGTGCCAGCAGCCCCCGAGGCCGGGGGGAGCTGTTTTTT,CASSPRGRGELFF,-,TRBJ2-2,TRBV3-1,many